This T cell receptor (beta chain) was retrieved from a study of blood T cells in healthy people across ages. Findings of the study overall: Estimates drawn from one million T cells were deemed to understate diversity. Naive CD4+ cell counts and diversity both ran higher in long-lived than in aged donors.

In the case of this clonotype: Its antigen is currently unknown.

Primed by a sample-barcoded 5' primer and a J-beta primer mix, a second PCR proceeded for about 7 to 11 cycles. TCRdb reprocessed the 5' RACE reads with MiXCR, giving one entry per CDR3 protein. The sample contains about 1,500,000 distinct CDR3 sequences, over 25% of which appear only once. The sequence was collected from a woman in her thirties in good health. The sequenced material came from blood.

CDR3 bases: TGTGCCAGCAGTCCCGGGGCCCTCTCTGGGGCCAACGTCCTGACTTTC. It yields the protein CASSPGALSGANVLTF. This chain uses TRBV6-5 with TRBJ2-6; D may correspond to TRBD1 or TRBD2 (5 bases each). V was pared by 5 bases and J by 0 bases, with 11 bases between. The CDR3 extends over 16 amino acids. The germline V gene has CDR1 MNHEY and CDR2 SVGAGI.